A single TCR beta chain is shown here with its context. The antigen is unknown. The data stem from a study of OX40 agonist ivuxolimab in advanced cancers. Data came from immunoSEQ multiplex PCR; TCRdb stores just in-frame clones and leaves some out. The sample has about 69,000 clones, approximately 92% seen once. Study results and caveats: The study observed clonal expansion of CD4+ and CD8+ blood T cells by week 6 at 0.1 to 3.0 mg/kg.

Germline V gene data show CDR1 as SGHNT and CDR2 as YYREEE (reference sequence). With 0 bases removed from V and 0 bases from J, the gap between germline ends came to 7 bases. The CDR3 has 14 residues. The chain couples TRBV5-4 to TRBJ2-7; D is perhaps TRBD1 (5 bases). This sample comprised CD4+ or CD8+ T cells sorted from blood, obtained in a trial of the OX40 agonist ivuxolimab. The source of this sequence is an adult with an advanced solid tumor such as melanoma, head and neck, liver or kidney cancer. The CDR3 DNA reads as TGTGCCAGCAGCTTGGTCGGACACTCCTACGAGCAGTACTTC. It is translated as CASSLVGHSYEQYF.